One sample yielded the 24 T cell receptor beta chains listed below, sequenced in a study of shared clonotypes between healthy human individuals. Some clones are missing from TCRdb's copy, which holds only in-frame ones; the method was immunoSEQ multiplex PCR. The table includes approximately 1.1 million clones, around 78% detected once. Material for sequencing was memory CD4+ T cells from PBMCs. Stated subset: CD45RA-negative fraction. The receptor source for this set is a young man in good health. Some clones in this sample may be carry-over from other donors' samples.

The table lists this clone with a few counts. Additional DNA sequences in this sample encode the identical CDR3. V is TRBV5-1 and J is TRBJ1-5; 7 bases line up with TRBD1. The trim removed 4 bases at V and 5 bases at J, leaving 6 bases unmatched. The germline gives CDR1 SGHRS, CDR2 YFSETQ. The CDR3 is 14 amino acids. The CDR3 nucleotides read TGCGCCAGCAGCCTTCAGGGGGGAGATCAGCCCCAGCATTTT. Its protein product is CASSLQGGDQPQHF.

V is TRBV28 and J is TRBJ2-7, with D possibly being TRBD1 (6 bases). Between the trimmed V and J ends, which lost 5 bases and 5 bases, there was a span of 16 bases. This CDR3 comprises 14 residues. The germline V gene encodes CDR1 MDHEN and CDR2 SYDVKM. Here the CDR3 reads CASSPVGAQDEQYF. DNA for the CDR3: TGTGCCAGCAGTCCTGTGGGGGCTCAGGACGAGCAGTACTTC. Drawing the rest from reference TRBV28 and TRBJ2-7, the complete variable domain is DVKVTQSSRYLVKRTGEKVFLECVQDMDHENMFWYRQDPGLGLRLIYFSYDVKMKEKGDIPEGYSVSREKKERFSLILESASTNQTSMYLCASSPVGAQDEQYFGPGTRLTVT.

The chain uses TRBV18 and TRBJ2-3, with D tentatively TRBD1 (6 bases). The CDR3 is 16 residues long. Germline V gene lookup returns CDR1 KGHSH and CDR2 LQKENI. Trimming removed 0 bases from V and 6 bases from J, with 16 bases in between. The CDR3 region is CASSPPRQQGSDTQYF. The CDR3, as DNA: TGTGCCAGCTCACCACCGCGGCAACAGGGATCCGATACGCAGTATTTT.

The chain has TRBV29-1 and TRBJ2-5; D gene uncertain. This CDR3 spans 11 amino acids. V lost 1 base to trimming and J lost 4 bases, with 4 bases between them. The germline CDR1 and CDR2 sequences are SQVTM and ANQGSEA. CDR3 in amino acids: CSVEVSETQYF. Here the CDR3 DNA reads TGCAGCGTTGAAGTATCAGAGACCCAGTACTTC. The whole variable domain, filled in from reference TRBV29-1 and TRBJ2-5, reads SAVISQKPSRDICQRGTSLTIQCQVDSQVTMMFWYRQQPGQSLTLIATANQGSEATYESGFVIDKFPISRPNLTFSTLTVSNMSPEDSSIYLCSVEVSETQYFGPGTRLLVL.

As concerns this clone: Other nucleotide sequences in the sample specify the same CDR3. V is TRBV7-2 and J is TRBJ2-7, with D possibly TRBD1 on 7 matching bases. The CDR3 has 12 residues. The V end was cut by 4 bases, the J end by 6 bases, with 10 bases between. Germline-derived CDR1 and CDR2 are SGHTA and FQGNSA. CDR3 nucleotide sequence: TGTGCCAGCAGCTCAGGGGGAGGCGAGCAGTACTTC. This encodes CASSSGGGEQYF.

This clone occurred once. The chain uses TRBV2 and TRBJ2-7; possibly TRBD2 for D (6 bases). CDR1 is SNHLY, CDR2 FYNNEI, per germline. Trimming took off 3 bases at V and 6 bases at J, with 9 bases between the two ends. The CDR3 covers 12 residues. The CDR3 region has the DNA TGTGCCAGCAGTGATCGGGGAGGCGAGCAGTACTTC. Its translation: CASSDRGGEQYF. Using reference TRBV2 and TRBJ2-7 for the parts outside the CDR3, the full variable domain is EPEVTQTPSHQVTQMGQEVILRCVPISNHLYFYWYRQILGQKVEFLVSFYNNEISEKSEIFDDQFSVERPDGSNFTLKIRSTKLEDSAMYFCASSDRGGEQYFGPGTRLTVT.

This clone was picked up a small number of times. J is TRBJ1-3 and V is TRBV28; unclear D gene. The CDR3 is 13 residues long. Per the germline V gene, CDR1 is MDHEN and CDR2 is SYDVKM. V gave up 10 bases and J gave up 0 bases, with 10 bases separating them. CDR3 in amino acids: CATTKSSGNTIYF. The CDR3 DNA follows: TGTGCCACCACGAAAAGCTCTGGAAACACCATATATTTT.

The rearrangement joins TRBV28 to TRBJ2-1; D remains ambiguous. Deletions cut 5 bases from V and 1 base from J, with 18 bases between. Germline V CDR1 and CDR2: MDHEN, SYDVKM. CDR3 length: 17 amino acids. CDR3 DNA sequence: TGTGCCAGCAGTACCATGCGCCTAGGCCCTTCCTACAATGAGCAGTTCTTC. This codes for CASSTMRLGPSYNEQFF.

As concerns this clone: This specimen includes other DNA sequences encoding the same CDR3. The chain employs TRBV5-1 and TRBJ2-3, with D tentatively TRBD2 (6 bases). This CDR3 contains 14 residues. Trimming removed 4 bases from V and 1 base from J, with 10 bases in between. Germline values: CDR1 SGHRS, CDR2 YFSETQ. The CDR3 protein is CASSPGLRTDTQYF. As DNA, the CDR3 is TGCGCCAGCAGCCCGGGACTTCGCACAGATACGCAGTATTTT. The entire variable domain, with the rest obtained from reference TRBV5-1 and TRBJ2-3, is as follows: KAGVTQTPRYLIKTRGQQVTLSCSPISGHRSVSWYQQTPGQGLQFLFEYFSETQRNKGNFPGRFSGRQFSNSRSEMNVSTLELGDSALYLCASSPGLRTDTQYFGPGTRLTVL.

This chain connects TRBV6-5 to TRBJ2-3, with 7 bases fitting TRBD1. Germline V gene sequence: CDR1 MNHEY, CDR2 SVGAGI. This CDR3 comprises 14 residues. The J segment lost 4 bases and the V segment lost 5 bases, leaving 6 bases of the junction unmatched. CDR3 in amino acids: CASSPGTAADTQYF. The CDR3 DNA is TGTGCCAGCAGTCCCGGGACAGCGGCAGATACGCAGTATTTT.

V gene TRBV15 combines with J gene TRBJ2-3, with 10 positions matching TRBD1. The CDR3 runs to 18 residues. V dropped 5 bases and J dropped 8; count of bases not matched to a gene: 19. In germline, CDR1 is LNHNV, CDR2 YYDKDF (reference sequence). CDR3 nucleotide sequence: TGTGCCACCAGCCCGAGGAAGGCGGGACAGGGGTTTGATATTACGCAGTATTTT. It codes for CATSPRKAGQGFDITQYF.

J is TRBJ2-1 and V is TRBV11-1; TRBD2 aligns across 12 bases. J was trimmed by 2 bases and V by 10 bases; bases with no gene match: 3. CDR3 length equals 14 residues. Germline V gene lookup returns CDR1 SGHAT and CDR2 FQDESV (reference sequence). Here the CDR3 reads CATTSGRTYNEQFF. CDR3 nucleotides: TGTGCCACTACTAGCGGGAGGACCTACAATGAGCAGTTCTTC.

The V gene is TRBV5-1, the J gene TRBJ2-1; 12 nucleotides match TRBD1. CDR1 and CDR2 from the germline V gene are SGHRS and YFSETQ. The ends lost 5 bases at V and 0 bases at J; junction bases unmatched: 18. The CDR3 covers 21 residues. The CDR3 DNA reads as TGCGCCAGCAGTGCGATTCCGGGACAGGGGGCCTCTATAAGCTCCTACAATGAGCAGTTCTTC. This translates into CASSAIPGQGASISSYNEQFF. The full variable domain, completed using reference TRBV5-1 and TRBJ2-1, is KAGVTQTPRYLIKTRGQQVTLSCSPISGHRSVSWYQQTPGQGLQFLFEYFSETQRNKGNFPGRFSGRQFSNSRSEMNVSTLELGDSALYLCASSAIPGQGASISSYNEQFFGPGTRLTVL.

This chain connects TRBV6-6 to TRBJ2-5, with a weak D call TRBD2 (6 bases). The CDR3 runs 15 residues. Per the germline V gene, CDR1 is MNHNY and CDR2 is SVGAGI (reference sequence). Trimming took off 0 bases at V and 4 bases at J, with 12 bases between the two ends. The CDR3 DNA reads TGTGCCAGCAGTTACTCGTTCACTAGCCCAGAGACCCAGTACTTC. It yields the protein CASSYSFTSPETQYF.

The chain joins TRBV7-2 to TRBJ2-7; 15 bases match TRBD2. There are 16 residues in the CDR3. J gave up 5 bases and V 2 bases, and 4 bases lay outside the gene matches. Germline V lookup: CDR1 SGHTA, CDR2 FQGNSA. DNA for the CDR3: TGTGCCAGCAGCTTACCGGGACTAGCGGGAGGCGACGAGCAGTACTTC. It translates to CASSLPGLAGGDEQYF. Full variable domain (rest looked up from reference TRBV7-2 and TRBJ2-7): GAGVSQSPSNKVTEKGKDVELRCDPISGHTALYWYRQSLGQGLEFLIYFQGNSAPDKSGLPSDRFSAERTGGSVSTLTIQRTQQEDSAVYLCASSLPGLAGGDEQYFGPGTRLTVT.

The CDR3 region has the DNA TGTGCCAGCAGCCCCTACGGGACTAGCGGGGCCGGGGAGCTGTTTTTT. Translating it yields CASSPYGTSGAGELFF. The rearrangement uses TRBV7-3 and TRBJ2-2; 13 bases line up with TRBD2. Trimming removed 5 bases from V and 6 bases from J; junction bases left unmatched: 6. CDR1 and CDR2 from the germline V gene are SGHTA and FQGTGA. The CDR3 consists of 16 residues.

This sequence joins TRBV7-2 and TRBJ2-1; 8 bases agree with TRBD1. The CDR3 has 14 amino acids. J was trimmed by 8 bases and V by 5 bases; bases with no gene match: 8. Per the germline V gene, CDR1 is SGHTA and CDR2 is FQGNSA. DNA for the CDR3: TGTGCCAGCAGCCCCTCGACAGGGGACGATGAGCAGTTCTTC. Translating it yields CASSPSTGDDEQFF.

The chain links TRBV10-3 to TRBJ1-4; TRBD1 matches 10 bases. Trimming cost V 6 bases and J 5 bases; bases outside gene matches: 3. The CDR3 contains 14 residues. Germline values: CDR1 ENHRY, CDR2 SYGVKD. CDR3: CAIRGGQGNEKLFF. The CDR3 DNA sequence: TGTGCCATCAGGGGGGGACAGGGGAATGAAAAACTGTTTTTT.

This chain links TRBV7-6 with TRBJ2-5, with a tentative D call TRBD1 (6 bases). This CDR3 region has 14 residues. Germline assignment: CDR1 SGHVS and CDR2 FNYEAQ. V lost 6 bases and J 1 base, leaving 12 bases between the germline ends. The CDR3 region is CASRKGRGQETQYF. The CDR3 DNA sequence: TGTGCCAGCAGAAAGGGCAGGGGCCAAGAGACCCAGTACTTC.

The rearrangement links TRBV7-3 to TRBJ2-3; 7 nucleotides align to TRBD2. The trim removed 3 bases at V and 2 bases at J, leaving 5 bases unmatched. This CDR3 has 15 amino acids. The germline V gene encodes CDR1 SGHTA and CDR2 FQGTGA. Here the CDR3 DNA reads TGTGCCAGCAGCTTGAGAACTAGCGTCACAGATACGCAGTATTTT. Amino acids: CASSLRTSVTDTQYF.

The DNA of the CDR3 is TGTGCCAGCAGCTTAAATTTTAGGCAGGTGGCCGGGGAGCTGTTTTTT. Residues: CASSLNFRQVAGELFF. The chain has TRBV11-1 and TRBJ2-2; no clear D gene. V was pared by 2 bases and J by 6 bases, with 16 bases between. The germline CDR1 and CDR2 sequences are SGHAT and FQDESV (reference sequence). This CDR3 has 16 residues.

The rearrangement links TRBV28 to TRBJ1-2; TRBD1 agrees at 7 bases. CDR3 size: 13 residues. The trim removed 5 bases at V and 8 bases at J, leaving 8 bases unmatched. CDR1 is MDHEN, CDR2 SYDVKM, per germline. CDR3 sequence (DNA): TGTGCCAGCAGTATGACAGGGATAGGCGGCTACACCTTC. Protein product: CASSMTGIGGYTF.

The chain carries TRBV27 and TRBJ1-4; D call uncertain. The germline gives CDR1 MNHEY, CDR2 SMNVEV (reference sequence). Trimming shortened V by 3 bases and J by 8 bases, and 16 bases separated the two germline ends. The CDR3 loop spans 15 amino acids. The CDR3 coding sequence is TGTGCCAGCAGTTTTGGGGAGCGAAGAGGAGAAAAACTGTTTTTT. It encodes CASSFGERRGEKLFF.

The rearrangement joins TRBV15 to TRBJ2-7, with TRBD1 matching over 11 bases. The CDR3 length is 16 residues. J was trimmed by 0 bases and V by 5 bases; bases with no gene match: 6. Germline V gene lookup returns CDR1 LNHNV and CDR2 YYDKDF (reference sequence). CDR3 coding DNA: TGTGCCACCAGCGGGGGACAGGGGGGTCCCTCCTACGAGCAGTACTTC. It yields the protein CATSGGQGGPSYEQYF.